These 10 T cell receptor beta chains were all obtained from the same sample, sequenced in a study of identical twins. TCRdb reprocessed the 5' RACE reads via MiXCR and lists one record per CDR3 protein. The profile shows 600,000 to 850,000 distinct CDR3 sequences, roughly 20% of them singletons. These data were also filed under a second study, of T cells expressing NK-cell markers.

The sample was PBMCs. These receptors were taken from a woman under 30 in good health.

The rearrangement joins TRBV7-9 to TRBJ2-7, with 9 bases aligning to TRBD2. This CDR3 region has 15 residues. Germline V gives CDR1 SEHNR, CDR2 FQNEAQ (reference sequence). The ends lost 5 bases at V and 3 bases at J; junction bases unmatched: 8. The CDR3, as DNA: TGTGCCAGCAGCGCCCCGGGACTAGCCTTCTACGAGCAGTACTTC. Protein sequence: CASSAPGLAFYEQYF. Using reference TRBV7-9 and TRBJ2-7 for the parts outside the CDR3, the full variable domain is DTGVSQNPRHKITKRGQNVTFRCDPISEHNRLYWYRQTLGQGPEFLTYFQNEAQLEKSRLLSDRFSAERPKGSFSTLEIQRTEQGDSAMYLCASSAPGLAFYEQYFGPGTRLTVT.

V gene TRBV12-3 or TRBV12-4 combines with J gene TRBJ2-5; possible D gene TRBD1, 7 bases. The CDR3 is made up of 13 amino acids. V shed 5 bases and J shed 7 bases, with 14 bases lying between them. For the CDR3, the DNA is TGTGCCAGCAGTCCCCAGGGGGGTGGGACCCAGTACTTC. Translation gives CASSPQGGGTQYF.

The gene calls are TRBV20-1 and TRBJ2-7; TRBD1 matches at 10 bases. Germline CDR1 DFQATT, CDR2 SNEGSKA (reference sequence). The CDR3 is 14 amino acids. V was clipped by 0 bases and J by 4 bases; unmatched bases: 3. CDR3 nucleotide sequence: TGCAGTGCTAGAGATTGGACAGGGGGTTACGAGCAGTACTTC. Encoded protein: CSARDWTGGYEQYF.

V gene TRBV20-1 combines with J gene TRBJ2-1; D call uncertain. This CDR3 has 14 amino acids. CDR1 is DFQATT, CDR2 SNEGSKA, per germline (reference sequence). The V and J ends lost 4 bases and 0 bases respectively, with 10 bases between them. The CDR3 reads CSATAPSSYNEQFF. CDR3 in DNA: TGCAGTGCTACCGCGCCAAGCTCCTACAATGAGCAGTTCTTC.

The genes are TRBV12-3 or TRBV12-4 and TRBJ1-1, with a tentative D call TRBD1 (5 bases). Trimming took 2 bases from V and 11 from J, leaving 12 bases between them. The CDR3 loop spans 12 amino acids. CDR3 nucleotide sequence: TGTGCCAGCAGTTTATCACAGGTTGGGGCTTTCTTT. This codes for CASSLSQVGAFF.

The rearrangement joins TRBV7-6 to TRBJ2-5, with TRBD2 matching 7 bases. V shed 3 bases and J 4 bases; nucleotides not matched to a gene: 11. Germline lookup yields CDR1 SGHVS and CDR2 FNYEAQ. This CDR3 has 16 amino acids. The CDR3 reads CASSFPTSSGGETQYF. CDR3 in DNA: TGTGCCAGCAGCTTCCCGACTAGCTCCGGGGGAGAGACCCAGTACTTC.

This clonotype has only a few counts. This rearrangement joins TRBV30 to TRBJ2-2; the D is unclear. CDR3 length: 11 residues. V was pared by 1 base and J by 6 bases, with 3 bases between. The germline V gene encodes CDR1 GTSNPN and CDR2 SVGIG (reference sequence). This CDR3 reads CAWSASGELFF. The DNA of the CDR3 is TGTGCCTGGAGTGCTTCCGGGGAGCTGTTTTTT.

In this sample, this clonotype turned up a few times. CDR3 sequence: CASSLRPFDWYEQYF. The CDR3, as DNA: TGTGCCAGCAGCCTTCGACCGTTTGACTGGTACGAGCAGTACTTC. This chain joins TRBV7-6 and TRBJ2-7; D gene uncertain. Germline CDR1 and CDR2: SGHVS and FNYEAQ. This CDR3 comprises 15 residues. V lost 5 bases and J 4 bases, leaving 18 bases between the germline ends.

This clonotype was counted many times. V usage is TRBV7-6 and J usage is TRBJ1-5; D is unclear. Germline lookup yields CDR1 SGHVS and CDR2 FNYEAQ. This CDR3 is built from 13 residues. Trimming pared 4 bases from V and 6 bases from J, leaving 10 bases between. In DNA form, the CDR3 reads TGTGCCAGCAGCTCCGCCATCGGTCAGCCCCAGCATTTT. Amino acid sequence: CASSSAIGQPQHF.

The J gene is TRBJ1-5, the V gene TRBV3-1; D may be TRBD1 (5 bases). The CDR3 covers 16 residues. CDR1 is LGHDT and CDR2 is YNNKEL in the germline V gene (reference sequence). V dropped 4 bases and J dropped 6 bases, with 19 bases sitting between them. The CDR3 reads CASSLNRPGLGQPQHF. The CDR3 nucleotides read TGTGCCAGCAGCCTTAACAGGCCCGGCCTAGGTCAGCCCCAGCATTTT.